Each of the 12 T cell receptor beta chains below was sequenced from the same sample in a study of blood T cells in healthy people across ages (dated by TCRdb to between 2015 and 2017). Receptor amplification or capture employed 5' RACE. Sequencer: Illumina HiSeq 2500. A second roughly 7 to 11 cycle PCR used a sample-barcoded 5' primer and a J-beta primer mix. TCRdb reworked the public reads: Q25 trimming with fastp, MiXCR clone assembly, productive beta chains retained. Rows with one shared CDR3 protein collapse into an entry with the most common genes and DNA. For this sample there are about 1,400,000 distinct CDR3 sequences; approximately 59% appear just once. Clones ranked in the top ten supply roughly 7% of the sample. The specimen was blood. The receptors here all came from a man younger than 35 in good health.

This chain uses TRBV7-2 with TRBJ2-5, with D perhaps being TRBD1 or TRBD2 (6 bases each). V lost 6 bases and J lost 3, with 11 bases in between. Per the germline V gene, CDR1 is SGHTA and CDR2 is FQGNSA. The CDR3 length is 13 residues. The CDR3 here is CASREGGEETQYF. For the CDR3, the DNA is TGTGCCAGCAGAGAGGGGGGTGAAGAGACCCAGTACTTC.

The chain couples TRBV10-2 to TRBJ1-6; TRBD1 matches at 7 bases. CDR3 length equals 16 residues. Germline values: CDR1 WSHSY, CDR2 SAAADI. With V trimmed by 5 bases and J by 7 bases, 11 bases remained unmatched. The CDR3 reads CASSSPRDSFNSPLHF. CDR3 DNA: TGCGCCAGCAGTTCCCCCCGGGACAGCTTCAATTCACCCCTCCACTTT.

The V gene is TRBV7-8, the J gene TRBJ2-1; TRBD1 is a possible D gene (6 bases). This CDR3 comprises 17 residues. V was trimmed by 5 bases and J by 4 bases, leaving 21 bases between them. The germline V gene encodes CDR1 SGHVS and CDR2 FQNEAQ. CDR3 residues: CASSPAPRGVGYNEQFF. In DNA form, the CDR3 reads TGTGCCAGCAGCCCGGCCCCCAGGGGAGTGGGGTACAATGAGCAGTTCTTC. Looking up the rest from reference TRBV7-8 and TRBJ2-1 gives the full variable domain: GAGVSQSPRYKVAKRGQDVALRCDPISGHVSLFWYQQALGQGPEFLTYFQNEAQLDKSGLPSDRFFAERPEGSVSTLKIQRTQQEDSAVYLCASSPAPRGVGYNEQFFGPGTRLTVL.

This sequence joins TRBV6-5 and TRBJ1-3; D unclear. V lost 6 bases, J lost 4 bases, and 13 bases lay in between. There are 14 residues in the CDR3. Per germline, CDR1 MNHEY and CDR2 SVGAGI. CDR3 protein: CASSPFSAGNTIYF. The CDR3 DNA follows: TGTGCCAGCAGCCCCTTCTCCGCCGGAAACACCATATATTTT.

The chain recombines TRBV12-5 with TRBJ2-7; D assignment may be TRBD1 or TRBD2 (5 bases each). The CDR3 is 13 residues long. Trimming cost V 4 bases and J 0 bases, with 7 bases left between them. CDR1 and CDR2 from the germline V gene are LGHNT and FRNRAP. For the CDR3, the DNA is TGTGCTAGTGGTTCGGGGACCTCCTACGAGCAGTACTTC. Translated, it gives CASGSGTSYEQYF. Drawing the rest from reference TRBV12-5 and TRBJ2-7, the complete variable domain is DARVTQTPRHKVTEMGQEVTMRCQPILGHNTVFWYRQTMMQGLELLAYFRNRAPLDDSGMPKDRFSAEMPDATLATLKIQPSEPRDSAVYFCASGSGTSYEQYFGPGTRLTVT.

The CDR3 loop is CSAMGLAFTTDTQYF. The CDR3 DNA reads as TGCAGTGCTATGGGACTAGCATTTACCACAGATACGCAGTATTTT. The chain has TRBV20-1 and TRBJ2-3; 9 bases line up with TRBD2. V gave up 4 bases and J gave up 2 bases; unmatched junction bases: 7. The length of the CDR3 is 15 residues. Germline values: CDR1 DFQATT, CDR2 SNEGSKA (reference sequence).

This chain connects TRBV12-3 or TRBV12-4 to TRBJ1-5, with no clear D. There are 12 residues in the CDR3. Trimming shortened V by 4 bases and J by 5 bases, and 6 bases separated the two germline ends. The DNA for the CDR3 is TGTGCCAGCAGTTCGCAGTATCAGCCCCAGCATTTT. Translating gives CASSSQYQPQHF.

This clonotype was recorded a few times. CDR3 sequence reads: CASSQVPQNEQFF. Written as DNA, the CDR3 is TGTGCCAGCAGCCAAGTTCCCCAGAATGAGCAGTTCTTC. The rearrangement uses TRBV4-2 and TRBJ2-1; D is unresolved. The CDR3 extends over 13 amino acids. Between the trimmed V and J ends, which lost 1 base and 7 bases, there was a span of 8 bases. The germline V gene has CDR1 LGHNA and CDR2 YNFKEQ.

This chain connects TRBV4-1 to TRBJ2-5, with 10 positions matching TRBD2. TRBJ2-7 matches the DNA end more closely, so the J call is doubtful. Germline CDR1 is MGHRA and CDR2 is YSYEKL. The CDR3 covers 15 residues. CDR3 amino acids: CASSQDPLAGAEQYF. DNA of the CDR3: TGCGCCAGCAGCCAAGATCCCCTAGCGGGAGCCGAGCAGTACTTC.

The rearrangement links TRBV4-1 to TRBJ2-7, with D maybe TRBD1 (7 bases). With 4 bases removed from V and 2 bases from J, the gap between germline ends came to 15 bases. The CDR3 extends over 15 amino acids. Germline assignment: CDR1 MGHRA and CDR2 YSYEKL. The CDR3 coding sequence is TGCGCCAGCAGCCTAACGACAGGGAGGCCCTACGAGCAGTACTTC. It specifies CASSLTTGRPYEQYF.

This clonotype has a handful of counts. The chain links TRBV12-3 or TRBV12-4 to TRBJ2-1; 10 bases line up with TRBD1. J gave up 5 bases and V 8 bases, and 9 bases lay outside the gene matches. There are 15 residues in the CDR3. CDR3 amino acids: CASAPGQGLHNEQFF. The CDR3 region has the DNA TGTGCCAGCGCCCCGGGACAGGGGCTACACAATGAGCAGTTCTTC.

Only a few counts were recorded for this clonotype. The V and J genes are TRBV28 and TRBJ2-3, with 7 nucleotides matching TRBD2. The CDR3 runs to 15 residues. Trimming at V came to 4 bases and at J to 2 bases, leaving 6 bases not matched to a gene. From germline, CDR1 is MDHEN and CDR2 SYDVKM. The CDR3 loop reads CASSSRRGDTDTQYF. In DNA form, the CDR3 reads TGTGCCAGCAGTTCCCGACGGGGGGACACAGATACGCAGTATTTT.